Listed here are 14 T cell receptor beta chains from one sample, sequenced in a study of T cell responses to AZD1222 COVID-19 vaccine. Clones were read by immunoSEQ multiplex PCR, and TCRdb kept only the in-frame ones, dropping some. The data hold approximately 72,000 clones, with 89% observed a single time. The input for sequencing was peripheral blood, taken 28 days after the second AZD1222 dose. Receptors originate from an adult who received the AZD1222 COVID-19 vaccine.

This sequence joins TRBV2 and TRBJ2-7, with D perhaps TRBD1 (6 bases). V was pared by 7 bases and J by 2 bases, with 18 bases between. Germline V gene lookup returns CDR1 SNHLY and CDR2 FYNNEI. The CDR3 is 15 residues long. The CDR3 region has the DNA TGTGCCAGCATGGCGCGGACAGTAACCGCCTACGAGCAGTACTTC. As protein: CASMARTVTAYEQYF. Drawing the rest from reference TRBV2 and TRBJ2-7, the complete variable domain is EPEVTQTPSHQVTQMGQEVILRCVPISNHLYFYWYRQILGQKVEFLVSFYNNEISEKSEIFDDQFSVERPDGSNFTLKIRSTKLEDSAMYFCASMARTVTAYEQYFGPGTRLTVT.

This clone showed up just once. This chain links TRBV11-2 with TRBJ2-7, with D uncertain. CDR3 size: 11 residues. Trimming took off 7 bases at V and 2 bases at J, with 6 bases between the two ends. Germline CDR1 reads SGHAT; CDR2 reads FQNNGV. The DNA for the CDR3 is TGTGCCAGCACCCTAGCCTACGAGCAGTACTTC. This codes for CASTLAYEQYF.

V usage is TRBV18 and J usage is TRBJ1-1; 9 bases agree with TRBD1. Germline CDR1 reads KGHSH; CDR2 reads LQKENI. With 0 bases clipped from V and 3 bases from J, the junction kept 2 bases outside the gene matches. This CDR3 is built from 15 residues. The CDR3 DNA reads as TGTGCCAGCTCACCACCAGGACAGGGGTACACTGAAGCTTTCTTT. Amino acids: CASSPPGQGYTEAFF.

The chain links TRBV7-2 to TRBJ1-1; maybe TRBD1 (5 bases). The CDR3 covers 13 residues. V dropped 5 bases and J dropped 0 bases, with 7 bases sitting between them. Germline V gene data show CDR1 as SGHTA and CDR2 as FQGNSA. CDR3 loop: CASSPQVNTEAFF. The CDR3 DNA sequence: TGTGCCAGCAGCCCACAGGTGAACACTGAAGCTTTCTTT. Full variable domain (remainder filled in from reference TRBV7-2 and TRBJ1-1): GAGVSQSPSNKVTEKGKDVELRCDPISGHTALYWYRQSLGQGLEFLIYFQGNSAPDKSGLPSDRFSAERTGGSVSTLTIQRTQQEDSAVYLCASSPQVNTEAFFGQGTRLTVV.

The chain links TRBV11-1 to TRBJ2-5; perhaps TRBD2 as D (6 bases). Germline V gene data show CDR1 as SGHAT and CDR2 as FQDESV (reference sequence). Trimming took off 5 bases at V and 5 bases at J, with 21 bases between the two ends. The CDR3 is 16 residues long. The chain's CDR3 is CASSPQVGTRGETQYF. CDR3 nucleotides: TGTGCCAGCAGCCCTCAGGTCGGGACTCGGGGTGAGACCCAGTACTTC. Complete variable domain (other parts from reference TRBV11-1 and TRBJ2-5): EAEVAQSPRYKITEKSQAVAFWCDPISGHATLYWYRQILGQGPELLVQFQDESVVDDSQLPKDRFSAERLKGVDSTLKIQPAELGDSAMYLCASSPQVGTRGETQYFGPGTRLLVL.

The chain is built from TRBV19 and TRBJ2-1, with D perhaps TRBD1 or TRBD2 (5 bases each). The CDR3 has 15 amino acids. Germline lookup yields CDR1 LNHDA and CDR2 SQIVND (reference sequence). V lost 6 bases and J lost 0, with 12 bases in between. The CDR3 is CASRKGTSSYNEQFF. The CDR3 nucleotides are TGTGCCAGTAGAAAGGGGACGAGCTCCTACAATGAGCAGTTCTTC.

The chain employs TRBV9 and TRBJ2-1; TRBD2 agrees at 15 bases. Trimming removed 4 bases from V and 3 bases from J; junction bases left unmatched: 5. Per the germline V gene, CDR1 is SGDLS and CDR2 is YYNGEE. This CDR3 comprises 17 residues. CDR3 bases: TGTGCCAGCAGCCCCCGGACTAGCGGGGGGGTCTACAATGAGCAGTTCTTC. The encoded protein is CASSPRTSGGVYNEQFF.

This clone was picked up a small number of times. This CDR3 reads CASSITGPANEKLFF. Here the CDR3 DNA reads TGTGCCAGCAGCATCACGGGACCGGCTAATGAAAAACTGTTTTTT. This chain connects TRBV28 to TRBJ1-4, with D perhaps matching TRBD1 (5 bases). Per the germline V gene, CDR1 is MDHEN and CDR2 is SYDVKM. Trimming pared 6 bases from V and 3 bases from J, leaving 14 bases between. The length of the CDR3 is 15 residues. The full variable domain, with the rest looked up from reference TRBV28 and TRBJ1-4, is DVKVTQSSRYLVKRTGEKVFLECVQDMDHENMFWYRQDPGLGLRLIYFSYDVKMKEKGDIPEGYSVSREKKERFSLILESASTNQTSMYLCASSITGPANEKLFFGSGTQLSVL.

The V gene is TRBV5-6, the J gene TRBJ2-5; possible D gene TRBD1, 6 bases. Germline V gene lookup returns CDR1 SGHDT and CDR2 YYEEEE. Trimming left V 4 bases short and J 5 bases short, with 18 bases between. The CDR3 loop spans 15 amino acids. CDR3 in DNA: TGTGCCAGCAGCGACCCGACAGGCTGGGGTGAGACCCAGTACTTC. This encodes CASSDPTGWGETQYF.

V gene TRBV9 combines with J gene TRBJ1-6, with D uncertain. Germline V CDR1 and CDR2: SGDLS, YYNGEE. Trimming stripped 0 bases from V and 9 bases from J, with 16 bases between. The CDR3 is 16 residues long. The CDR3 here is CASSVDAPGNLSPLHF. CDR3 in DNA: TGTGCCAGCAGCGTAGATGCCCCGGGAAACCTTTCACCCCTCCACTTT.

The chain employs TRBV6-5 and TRBJ2-7; D ambiguous. CDR3 length: 12 amino acids. CDR1 and CDR2 from the germline V gene are MNHEY and SVGAGI. V lost 0 bases and J 4 bases, leaving 4 bases between the germline ends. The CDR3 reads CASSYSKYEQYF. CDR3 DNA: TGTGCCAGCAGTTACTCGAAATACGAGCAGTACTTC.

This clone appeared a few times. Other DNA sequences in the same sample also yield this CDR3. This chain joins TRBV2 and TRBJ2-3; D gene uncertain. Per the germline V gene, CDR1 is SNHLY and CDR2 is FYNNEI. The CDR3 totals 12 residues. The V end lost 4 bases, the J end lost 2 bases, and 4 bases lay between the germline ends. In DNA form, the CDR3 reads TGTGCCAGCAGTGTGGCCACAGATACGCAGTATTTT. Translating gives CASSVATDTQYF. Using reference TRBV2 and TRBJ2-3 for the parts outside the CDR3, the full variable domain is EPEVTQTPSHQVTQMGQEVILRCVPISNHLYFYWYRQILGQKVEFLVSFYNNEISEKSEIFDDQFSVERPDGSNFTLKIRSTKLEDSAMYFCASSVATDTQYFGPGTRLTVL.

The chain carries TRBV6-5 and TRBJ2-7; no clear D gene. CDR3 length: 14 residues. V was pared by 6 bases and J by 1 base, with 13 bases between. CDR1 and CDR2 (germline): MNHEY, SVGAGI. CDR3: CASSLPLGSYEQYF. CDR3 coding DNA: TGTGCCAGCAGCTTGCCCTTGGGATCCTACGAGCAGTACTTC.

The chain recombines TRBV5-6 with TRBJ2-5, with 12 bases that match TRBD2. The germline V gene has CDR1 SGHDT and CDR2 YYEEEE. The CDR3 is 14 residues long. Trimming cost V 3 bases and J 4 bases; bases outside gene matches: 1. CDR3 region: CASSWGLAGETQYF. DNA of the CDR3: TGTGCCAGCAGCTGGGGACTAGCGGGAGAGACCCAGTACTTC.